A single sample gave rise to the 28 T cell receptor beta chains below, sequenced in a study of blood T cells in healthy people across ages. Sample-barcoded 5' priming and a J-beta primer mix drove a second PCR of roughly 6 to 12 cycles. From the 5' RACE reads, TCRdb called clonotypes with MiXCR, one entry per CDR3 protein. The data contain approximately 1.5 million distinct CDR3 sequences, about 45% of them singletons. The sequenced material came from blood. The receptor set was obtained from a woman under 30 in good health.

The gene calls are TRBV4-1 and TRBJ1-3; 7 bases line up with TRBD1. CDR1 and CDR2 from the germline V gene are MGHRA and YSYEKL. Germline trimming cut 5 bases from V and 7 bases from J; bases unmatched to any gene: 8. This CDR3 is 14 amino acids long. CDR3 nucleotide sequence: TGCGCCAGCAGCTGTGAGGGACAGATCAACACCATATATTTT. Translating it yields CASSCEGQINTIYF.

The CDR3 DNA sequence: TGCAGTGCTAGAGATCAGCGGGCTGCCACAGATACGCAGTATTTT. Its translation: CSARDQRAATDTQYF. The chain is built from TRBV20-1 and TRBJ2-3; possible D gene TRBD2, 6 bases. V was trimmed by 0 bases and J by 2 bases, leaving 12 bases between them. Germline assignment: CDR1 DFQATT and CDR2 SNEGSKA (reference sequence). The length of the CDR3 is 15 residues.

This clonotype was seen a few times. The rearrangement links TRBV27 to TRBJ2-5, with 13 bases that match TRBD2. Germline CDR1 is MNHEY and CDR2 is SMNVEV (reference sequence). This CDR3 has 15 amino acids. V lost 5 bases and J lost 3; bases outside the gene matches: 3. Here the CDR3 reads CASSLGLAGEETQYF. The DNA of the CDR3 is TGTGCCAGCAGTCTCGGACTAGCGGGGGAAGAGACCCAGTACTTC.

This clonotype has more than one count but fewer than ten. The CDR3 DNA reads as TGTGCCAGCAGTTCCCTATTAGCAGGGGTTATGAACACTGAAGCTTTCTTT. Translating gives CASSSLLAGVMNTEAFF. The rearrangement joins TRBV6-5 to TRBJ1-1; a weak D match, TRBD1 (6 bases). The germline CDR1 and CDR2 sequences are MNHEY and SVGAGI. CDR3 size: 17 residues. V gave up 4 bases and J gave up 0 bases, with 18 bases separating them.

This clonotype was seen a single time. This rearrangement joins TRBV7-9 to TRBJ2-3, with 10 bases that match TRBD2. V lost 7 bases and J lost 9; bases outside the gene matches: 10. The CDR3 loop spans 14 amino acids. Germline CDR1 is SEHNR and CDR2 is FQNEAQ (reference sequence). DNA for the CDR3: TGTGCCAGCAACCTCCGTAGCGGGGGGTCGACGCAGTATTTT. Translation: CASNLRSGGSTQYF.

This clonotype came up a few times. This chain joins TRBV14 and TRBJ2-2; D ambiguous. This CDR3 is 14 amino acids long. The germline V gene encodes CDR1 SGHDN and CDR2 FVKESK. V was trimmed by 5 bases and J by 1 base, leaving 8 bases between them. CDR3 amino acids: CASSVTLNTGELFF. DNA for the CDR3: TGTGCCAGCAGCGTAACATTGAACACCGGGGAGCTGTTTTTT.

Regarding this clonotype: At one end, the junction sequence differs from germline, possibly due to a read error. This chain links TRBV12-3 or TRBV12-4 with TRBJ1-6; perhaps TRBD1 as D (6 bases). The CDR3 has 14 amino acids. This CDR3 is CASSLDRVNSPPHF. The CDR3, as DNA: TGTGCCAGCAGTTTAGACAGGGTGAATTCACCCCCCCACTTT.

This sequence joins TRBV20-1 and TRBJ1-4, with D unclear. Germline CDR1 is DFQATT and CDR2 is SNEGSKA (reference sequence). V lost 5 bases, J lost 5 bases, and 9 bases lay in between. The CDR3 covers 12 residues. This CDR3 reads CSADGQNEKLFF. CDR3 coding DNA: TGCAGTGCTGACGGGCAGAATGAAAAACTGTTTTTT.

This clonotype was picked up a small number of times. The V call is TRBV7-6, the J call TRBJ2-7; the match to TRBD1 covers 10 bases. V lost 0 bases, J lost 1 base, and 3 bases stayed unmatched. CDR3 length: 16 amino acids. The germline V gene has CDR1 SGHVS and CDR2 FNYEAQ. The CDR3 DNA sequence: TGTGCCAGCAGCTTAGCGGACAGGGGGGGATCCTACGAGCAGTACTTC. It translates to CASSLADRGGSYEQYF.

The gene calls are TRBV5-1 and TRBJ2-2, with TRBD1 matching over 7 bases. This CDR3 region has 16 residues. Unmatched junction bases numbered 10, after V lost 4 bases and J lost 4 bases. Germline-derived CDR1 and CDR2 are SGHRS and YFSETQ. Written as DNA, the CDR3 is TGCGCCAGCAGCCAATGGGACCACAGGGGCACCGGGGAGCTGTTTTTT. This codes for CASSQWDHRGTGELFF.

The rearrangement joins TRBV12-3 or TRBV12-4 to TRBJ1-6, with a tentative D call TRBD1 (6 bases). The CDR3 consists of 19 residues. The V gene lost 6 bases and the J gene lost 4 bases, with 25 bases spanning the gap. The CDR3 DNA reads TGTGCCAGCAGAAGTGGACAGTTTACCCAACGGGGATATAATTCACCCCTCCACTTT. Translated: CASRSGQFTQRGYNSPLHF.

The gene calls are TRBV25-1 and TRBJ2-6; D is unresolved. The ends were cut back, 4 bases at V and 1 base at J, with 14 bases in the middle. CDR1 is MGHDK, CDR2 SYGVNS, per germline. The CDR3 extends over 17 amino acids. Written as DNA, the CDR3 is TGTGCCAGCAGTGGGTTCGGCTCGTCTTCTGGGGCCAACGTCCTGACTTTC. This sequence encodes CASSGFGSSSGANVLTF.

The chain joins TRBV29-1 to TRBJ2-2; D is uncertain. This CDR3 has 10 amino acids. Trimming removed 1 base from V and 6 bases from J, with 0 bases in between. The germline V gene has CDR1 SQVTM and CDR2 ANQGSEA. This CDR3 is CSVEAGELFF. Written as DNA, the CDR3 is TGCAGCGTTGAAGCCGGGGAGCTGTTTTTT.

This chain uses TRBV5-1 with TRBJ1-2, with D maybe TRBD1 (6 bases). This CDR3 has 13 residues. V lost 0 bases and J 7 bases, leaving 10 bases between the germline ends. Germline values: CDR1 SGHRS, CDR2 YFSETQ. CDR3 in amino acids: CASSLVTGSGYTF. The DNA for the CDR3 is TGCGCCAGCAGCTTGGTTACAGGGAGTGGCTACACCTTC.

This chain joins TRBV10-3 and TRBJ2-2; 12 bases are shared with TRBD2. The J segment lost 6 bases and the V segment lost 6 bases, leaving 2 bases of the junction unmatched. CDR3 length equals 14 residues. Germline values: CDR1 ENHRY, CDR2 SYGVKD. CDR3 in DNA: TGTGCCATCAGGACTAGCGGGAGCGCCGGGGAGCTGTTTTTT. Protein sequence: CAIRTSGSAGELFF.

The V gene is TRBV20-1, the J gene TRBJ2-7; D is possibly TRBD2 (5 bases). The V end lost 5 bases, the J end lost 2 bases, and 16 bases lay between the germline ends. In germline, CDR1 is DFQATT, CDR2 SNEGSKA (reference sequence). CDR3 length: 14 amino acids. The CDR3 spells CSAPLAGVTYEQYF. In DNA, the CDR3 is TGCAGTGCTCCCCTGGCGGGCGTGACCTACGAGCAGTACTTC.

This clonotype was seen at least ten times. The chain links TRBV7-2 to TRBJ2-1; D perhaps matches TRBD1 (6 bases). This CDR3 contains 15 residues. Trimming took off 5 bases at V and 2 bases at J, with 13 bases between the two ends. CDR1 is SGHTA, CDR2 FQGNSA, per germline. The CDR3, as DNA: TGTGCCAGCAGCCCACAGGGTAGTCCCTACAATGAGCAGTTCTTC. This translates into CASSPQGSPYNEQFF.

This chain connects TRBV20-1 to TRBJ1-2; a possible D gene is TRBD1 (5 bases). CDR1 is DFQATT and CDR2 is SNEGSKA in the germline V gene (reference sequence). The CDR3 spans 14 residues. Trimming stripped 0 bases from V and 5 bases from J, with 13 bases between. The CDR3: CSARDGQGGYGYTF. CDR3 sequence (DNA): TGCAGTGCTAGAGATGGGCAGGGAGGGTATGGCTACACCTTC.

V is TRBV13 and J is TRBJ2-1, with TRBD1 as a possible D gene (6 bases). Trimming removed 4 bases from V and 9 bases from J, with 13 bases in between. Germline V gives CDR1 PRHDT, CDR2 FYEKMQ (reference sequence). This CDR3 contains 13 residues. Here the CDR3 DNA reads TGTGCCAGCAGCTCCCCGACAGGTTTTGAGCAGTTCTTC. Encoded protein: CASSSPTGFEQFF.

This clonotype showed up many times. The chain combines TRBV20-1 with TRBJ2-7; D remains unclear. V was clipped by 1 base and J by 2 bases, with 6 bases between them. The CDR3 is 12 residues long. CDR1 DFQATT and CDR2 SNEGSKA come from the germline V gene (reference sequence). CDR3 amino acids: CSARGLPYEQYF. Written as DNA, the CDR3 is TGCAGTGCTAGAGGTCTCCCCTACGAGCAGTACTTC.

V gene TRBV16 combines with J gene TRBJ2-1, with D possibly TRBD2 on 6 matching bases. The J call is in doubt because the DNA end fits TRBJ2-7 better. The CDR3 loop spans 15 amino acids. Germline CDR1 and CDR2: KGHSY and FQNENV. The CDR3 loop reads CASSQGGEPYNEQYF. In DNA form, the CDR3 reads TGTGCCAGCAGCCAGGGCGGGGAACCCTACAATGAGCAGTACTTC.

V and J are TRBV5-5 and TRBJ1-4; D might be TRBD1 (5 bases). V lost 4 bases, J lost 4 bases, and 11 bases lay in between. CDR3 length: 14 amino acids. Germline V gives CDR1 SGHKS, CDR2 YYEKEE (reference sequence). The CDR3 sequence is CASSDRDFNEKLFF. In nucleotides, the CDR3 is TGTGCCAGCAGCGACAGAGATTTTAATGAAAAACTGTTTTTT.

In its sample, this clonotype was seen a few times. The rearrangement links TRBV7-2 to TRBJ1-5, with D tentatively TRBD1 (5 bases). Germline CDR1 reads SGHTA; CDR2 reads FQGNSA. V was cut by 5 bases and J by 10 bases, with 24 bases left in between. This CDR3 has 16 amino acids. DNA of the CDR3: TGTGCCAGCAGCGCCCTATCTGGGGGTTTAGAGCAACCCCAGCATTTT. The encoded protein is CASSALSGGLEQPQHF.

CDR3: CSARVASGTSDTQYF. The CDR3 DNA is TGCAGTGCTAGAGTGGCTAGCGGGACCTCAGATACGCAGTATTTT. The gene calls are TRBV20-1 and TRBJ2-3; TRBD2 matches at 9 bases. V trimming: 1 base; J trimming: 4 bases; junction bases outside the gene matches: 6. This CDR3 comprises 15 residues. CDR1 is DFQATT, CDR2 SNEGSKA, per germline (reference sequence).

The rearrangement links TRBV20-1 to TRBJ1-2; possible D gene TRBD1, 5 bases. Germline-derived CDR1 and CDR2 are DFQATT and SNEGSKA (reference sequence). Deletions cut 5 bases from V and 12 bases from J, with 10 bases between. The CDR3 is 9 residues long. CDR3 residues: CSAGAANTF. CDR3 sequence (DNA): TGCAGTGCTGGGGCAGCGAACACCTTC.

The V call is TRBV11-2, the J call TRBJ1-2, with D possibly TRBD1 on 5 matching bases. The CDR3 runs 14 residues. The V gene lost 1 base and the J gene lost 5 bases, with 11 bases spanning the gap. Germline loops: CDR1 SGHAT, CDR2 FQNNGV. In nucleotides, the CDR3 is TGTGCCAGCAGCTTAGCAGGGAAGAATTATGGCTACACCTTC. The encoded protein is CASSLAGKNYGYTF.

The V gene is TRBV5-1, the J gene TRBJ2-7; D unresolved. The CDR3 runs 15 residues. Germline V gene lookup returns CDR1 SGHRS and CDR2 YFSETQ. V was trimmed by 0 bases and J by 2 bases, leaving 12 bases between them. Written as DNA, the CDR3 is TGCGCCAGCAGCTTGGTGGCAGACTTCACCTACGAGCAGTACTTC. Its translation is CASSLVADFTYEQYF.

Points on this clonotype: The junction departs from the called germline gene at one end, perhaps through a read error. The genes are TRBV7-9 and TRBJ2-3; D gene uncertain. CDR3 length: 11 amino acids. Germline V gives CDR1 SEHNR, CDR2 FQNEAQ (reference sequence). CDR3 region: CSSSVLDTQYF. In DNA form, the CDR3 reads TGTTCCAGCAGCGTCCTAGATACGCAGTATTTT.